Here is one TCR beta chain with its context. The repertoire was sequenced with immunoSEQ multiplex PCR; TCRdb's copy has only in-frame clones and lacks some. Counted here are 150,000 to 190,000 clones, 76% occurring once; the ten biggest clones make up around 3.5%. The data originate from a study of blood T cell repertoires in COVID-19. V was cut by 0 bases and J by 4 bases, with 9 bases left in between. The germline V gene encodes CDR1 GTSNPN and CDR2 SVGIG (reference sequence). This CDR3 is 13 amino acids long. Sequences were obtained from peripheral blood. V usage is TRBV30 and J usage is TRBJ1-1; perhaps TRBD1 as D (5 bases). The origin of this receptor is a woman older than 75 with acute or convalescent COVID-19. DNA of the CDR3: TGTGCCTGGAGTGTAGCCGGGGGCACTGAAGCTTTCTTT. It is translated as CAWSVAGGTEAFF.